This passage covers 30 T cell receptor beta chains from one sample sequenced in a study of cytomegalovirus exposure and HLA in healthy donors. The protocol was immunoSEQ multiplex PCR, while the TCRdb copy is restricted to in-frame clones and leaves out a portion. The sample lists 180,000 or so clones, about nine tenths occurring once. Sequences were obtained from PBMCs. The source of these receptors is a man aged 18 to 30 in good health and CMV-seropositive.

The chain recombines TRBV19 with TRBJ1-5; 7 positions match TRBD1. CDR1 is LNHDA, CDR2 SQIVND, per germline (reference sequence). J was trimmed by 0 bases and V by 4 bases; bases with no gene match: 9. There are 17 residues in the CDR3. CDR3 in DNA: TGTGCCAGTAGTACGAGGGACAGCTTCTATAGCAATCAGCCCCAGCATTTT. This codes for CASSTRDSFYSNQPQHF.

This chain connects TRBV25-1 to TRBJ2-1, with 9 bases aligning to TRBD1. Germline CDR1 and CDR2: MGHDK and SYGVNS. This CDR3 has 18 amino acids. The junction had 11 bases not matched to a gene; V was cut back by 4 bases and J by 1 base. The CDR3 reads CASSGRIIGQGSYNEQFF. CDR3 in DNA: TGTGCCAGCAGTGGGCGCATCATAGGACAGGGGTCCTACAATGAGCAGTTCTTC.

J is TRBJ1-4 and V is TRBV19; 9 nucleotides line up with TRBD1. CDR1 is LNHDA and CDR2 is SQIVND in the germline V gene (reference sequence). V gave up 6 bases and J gave up 7 bases; unmatched junction bases: 6. The CDR3 is 14 amino acids. DNA for the CDR3: TGTGCCAGTAGCCCGGGACAGGGAAGTGAAAAACTGTTTTTT. It encodes CASSPGQGSEKLFF. The variable domain in full, with the rest retrieved from reference TRBV19 and TRBJ1-4, is DGGITQSPKYLFRKEGQNVTLSCEQNLNHDAMYWYRQDPGQGLRLIYYSQIVNDFQKGDIAEGYSVSREKKESFPLTVTSAQKNPTAFYLCASSPGQGSEKLFFGSGTQLSVL.

This sequence joins TRBV4-2 and TRBJ2-5, with TRBD2 matching 9 bases. The V gene's germline CDR1 is LGHNA and CDR2 YNFKEQ. Trimming removed 1 base from V and 4 bases from J; junction bases left unmatched: 4. CDR3 length: 15 amino acids. The CDR3 DNA sequence: TGTGCCAGCAGCCAAGTCGCGACTAGCGGAGAGACCCAGTACTTC. Residues: CASSQVATSGETQYF.

The chain couples TRBV6-6 to TRBJ2-7; 10 bases are a match to TRBD1. The CDR3 length is 15 residues. Germline lookup yields CDR1 MNHNY and CDR2 SVGAGI (reference sequence). J lost 5 bases, V lost 6 bases, and 10 bases had no gene match. This chain's CDR3 is CASRPQGQGRDEQYF. CDR3 sequence (DNA): TGTGCCAGCAGGCCACAGGGACAGGGGAGAGACGAGCAGTACTTC.

This chain links TRBV10-1 with TRBJ2-3, with 12 bases matching TRBD2. Looked up from germline, CDR1 is WNHNN and CDR2 is SYGVQD (reference sequence). This CDR3 has 16 amino acids. V was clipped by 4 bases and J by 4 bases; unmatched bases: 6. The CDR3 loop is CASSVTSGGLADTQYF. In nucleotides, the CDR3 is TGCGCCAGCAGTGTCACTAGCGGGGGGCTGGCAGATACGCAGTATTTT.

The chain joins TRBV27 to TRBJ2-1, with 8 bases fitting TRBD2. Germline V lookup: CDR1 MNHEY, CDR2 SMNVEV (reference sequence). This CDR3 contains 16 residues. Unmatched junction bases numbered 5, after V lost 3 bases and J lost 1 base. The CDR3, as DNA: TGTGCCAGCAGTTTGTACGGGGGGGCATCCTACAATGAGCAGTTCTTC. Translation gives CASSLYGGASYNEQFF.

This rearrangement joins TRBV10-3 to TRBJ2-1; D perhaps matches TRBD2 (6 bases). The CDR3 extends over 13 amino acids. Germline V gene lookup returns CDR1 ENHRY and CDR2 SYGVKD. V was shortened by 9 bases and J by 1 base, with 10 bases between the two germline ends. The CDR3 sequence is CAIAGSSYNEQFF. Here the CDR3 DNA reads TGTGCCATAGCCGGGAGTTCCTACAATGAGCAGTTCTTC.

This chain uses TRBV5-6 with TRBJ2-3; perhaps TRBD2 as D (7 bases). The CDR3 totals 15 residues. V dropped 5 bases and J dropped 2 bases, with 15 bases sitting between them. Germline lookup yields CDR1 SGHDT and CDR2 YYEEEE. Written as DNA, the CDR3 is TGTGCCAGCAGTGCGGGGGCTCCCTACACAGATACGCAGTATTTT. Translating gives CASSAGAPYTDTQYF.

This chain's CDR3 is CASSLGWTGVLGGYTF. CDR3 nucleotide sequence: TGTGCCAGCAGCTTAGGGTGGACAGGGGTCCTAGGGGGCTACACCTTC. This chain links TRBV7-2 with TRBJ1-2, with TRBD1 identical over 9 bases. The CDR3 has 16 residues. Germline V gene sequence: CDR1 SGHTA, CDR2 FQGNSA. The V and J ends lost 1 base and 8 bases, in that order; junction bases with no gene match: 11.

The chain employs TRBV5-1 and TRBJ2-6, with D tentatively TRBD1 (6 bases). V gave up 4 bases and J gave up 0 bases, with 11 bases separating them. The germline gives CDR1 SGHRS, CDR2 YFSETQ. The CDR3 sequence is 16 residues long. The CDR3, as DNA: TGCGCCAGCAGCGTACAGGGTAGCTCTGGGGCCAACGTCCTGACTTTC. It codes for CASSVQGSSGANVLTF.

The chain joins TRBV28 to TRBJ1-5; 7 bases fit TRBD1. Germline V gene lookup returns CDR1 MDHEN and CDR2 SYDVKM. The length of the CDR3 is 18 residues. With V trimmed by 8 bases and J by 1 base, 17 bases remained unmatched. CDR3 residues: CASSLGGRFGTSNQPQHF. CDR3 DNA: TGTGCCAGCTCCCTAGGGGGCCGCTTCGGCACAAGCAATCAGCCCCAGCATTTT.

The rearrangement links TRBV10-3 to TRBJ1-5; 8 nucleotides align to TRBD1. Germline lookup yields CDR1 ENHRY and CDR2 SYGVKD. There are 14 residues in the CDR3. V was clipped by 4 bases and J by 5 bases; unmatched bases: 4. CDR3 nucleotide sequence: TGTGCCATCAGTGGAAACAGGGGGGATCAGCCCCAGCATTTT. This translates into CAISGNRGDQPQHF.

The CDR3 bases are TGCGCCAGCAGCCACCGCGGGTCGGCCTATGGCTACACCTTC. Translated: CASSHRGSAYGYTF. The rearrangement joins TRBV4-1 to TRBJ1-2; D is uncertain. CDR1 and CDR2 from the germline V gene are MGHRA and YSYEKL. There are 14 residues in the CDR3. Trimming stripped 3 bases from V and 4 bases from J, with 12 bases between.

The rearrangement links TRBV27 to TRBJ2-7; 8 bases are shared with TRBD2. The germline V gene encodes CDR1 MNHEY and CDR2 SMNVEV (reference sequence). V was clipped by 2 bases and J by 3 bases; unmatched bases: 9. CDR3 length equals 16 residues. The CDR3 protein is CASSLRGGGYVYEQYF. The CDR3 bases are TGTGCCAGCAGTTTAAGGGGCGGGGGGTATGTCTACGAGCAGTACTTC.

The chain combines TRBV10-3 with TRBJ2-3, with D possibly matching TRBD1 (6 bases). V was trimmed by 0 bases and J by 10 bases, leaving 11 bases between them. Germline V gene data show CDR1 as ENHRY and CDR2 as SYGVKD. The CDR3 consists of 13 residues. This CDR3 reads CAISESAQGSQYF. For the CDR3, the DNA is TGTGCCATCAGTGAGTCGGCCCAGGGGTCGCAGTATTTT.

Written as DNA, the CDR3 is TGTGCCAGCAGCTCGAAAGGGTCAACGGGGGGGATGGATGAAAAACTGTTTTTT. It translates to CASSSKGSTGGMDEKLFF. The chain is built from TRBV7-2 and TRBJ1-4; the D gene is possibly TRBD1 (5 bases). CDR3 length: 18 amino acids. Germline V gene data show CDR1 as SGHTA and CDR2 as FQGNSA. Trimming removed 4 bases from V and 6 bases from J, with 24 bases in between.

This rearrangement joins TRBV19 to TRBJ2-1, with D perhaps TRBD2 (5 bases). Deletions cut 3 bases from V and 4 bases from J, with 7 bases between. CDR1 and CDR2 from the germline V gene are LNHDA and SQIVND (reference sequence). This CDR3 region has 13 residues. The CDR3 protein is CASSMRAYNEQFF. The DNA for the CDR3 is TGTGCCAGTAGTATGAGGGCTTACAATGAGCAGTTCTTC.

The chain has TRBV6-6 and TRBJ2-7; weak D call: TRBD1 (6 bases). Trimming cost V 10 bases and J 2 bases, with 12 bases left between them. Germline V gives CDR1 MNHNY, CDR2 SVGAGI (reference sequence). The CDR3 contains 12 residues. The DNA for the CDR3 is TGTGCCACCGGACAGTCCGCCTACGAGCAGTACTTC. Residues: CATGQSAYEQYF.

The chain employs TRBV29-1 and TRBJ1-1; 7 nucleotides agree with TRBD1. Per germline, CDR1 SQVTM and CDR2 ANQGSEA. This CDR3 is 14 amino acids long. V trimming: 7 bases; J trimming: 0 bases; junction bases outside the gene matches: 8. The CDR3 DNA reads as TGCAGCGGAAGACAGGGTCGAATGAACACTGAAGCTTTCTTT. Translation gives CSGRQGRMNTEAFF. Full variable domain (outside the CDR3, taken from reference TRBV29-1 and TRBJ1-1): SAVISQKPSRDICQRGTSLTIQCQVDSQVTMMFWYRQQPGQSLTLIATANQGSEATYESGFVIDKFPISRPNLTFSTLTVSNMSPEDSSIYLCSGRQGRMNTEAFFGQGTRLTVV.

The chain recombines TRBV7-9 with TRBJ1-4, with unresolved D. The CDR3 loop spans 16 amino acids. V lost 1 base to trimming and J lost 4 bases, with 13 bases between them. Germline values: CDR1 SEHNR, CDR2 FQNEAQ (reference sequence). The CDR3 DNA is TGTGCCAGCAGCTTAGTCCCGGCGGTTGTTAATGAAAAACTGTTTTTT. It is translated as CASSLVPAVVNEKLFF.

This sequence joins TRBV6-1 and TRBJ1-5; D remains ambiguous. Trimming pared 4 bases from V and 11 bases from J, leaving 9 bases between. CDR1 and CDR2 from the germline V gene are MNHNS and SASEGT. CDR3 length: 11 amino acids. The CDR3 DNA sequence: TGTGCCAGCAGTGCCCGGTCGGCCCAGCATTTT. This translates into CASSARSAQHF.

The chain combines TRBV9 with TRBJ2-1, with TRBD2 matching over 7 bases. This CDR3 has 15 amino acids. V was pared by 1 base and J by 6 bases, with 7 bases of the junction left unmatched. The V gene's germline CDR1 is SGDLS and CDR2 YYNGEE. The CDR3: CASSVREAVGNEQFF. In DNA, the CDR3 is TGTGCCAGCAGCGTACGGGAGGCAGTGGGCAATGAGCAGTTCTTC.

V gene TRBV6-6 combines with J gene TRBJ2-7; D is undetermined. V lost 7 bases to trimming and J lost 3 bases, with 19 bases between them. The germline V gene has CDR1 MNHNY and CDR2 SVGAGI (reference sequence). This CDR3 contains 15 residues. The CDR3 protein is CASIESATNNYEQYF. In nucleotides, the CDR3 is TGTGCCAGCATCGAGTCAGCCACTAATAACTACGAGCAGTACTTC.

The count of this clone is one. The V and J genes are TRBV27 and TRBJ2-3, with 12 positions matching TRBD2. This CDR3 has 15 residues. Trimming at V came to 8 bases and at J to 5 bases, leaving 8 bases not matched to a gene. Germline assignment: CDR1 MNHEY and CDR2 SMNVEV (reference sequence). In DNA, the CDR3 is TGTGCCAGCGGGCTGGGACTAGCGGGTTTAGATACGCAGTATTTT. This gives the protein CASGLGLAGLDTQYF.

The V call is TRBV4-2, the J call TRBJ2-7, with TRBD1 as a possible D gene (7 bases). Germline V gene lookup returns CDR1 LGHNA and CDR2 YNFKEQ. V lost 1 base, J lost 7 bases, and 17 bases lay in between. The length of the CDR3 is 15 residues. As DNA, the CDR3 is TGTGCCAGCAGCCAAGCGCAGGGGGGAACTTATGAGCAGTACTTC. Amino acid sequence: CASSQAQGGTYEQYF.

This chain connects TRBV6-5 to TRBJ1-5, with unresolved D. The germline V and J ends were trimmed by 4 bases and 3 bases, with 4 bases remaining between them. This CDR3 has 12 amino acids. Looked up from germline, CDR1 is MNHEY and CDR2 is SVGAGI. In DNA form, the CDR3 reads TGTGCCAGCAGTTCAATCAATCAGCCCCAGCATTTT. It yields the protein CASSSINQPQHF.

CDR3 coding DNA: TGTGCCAGCAGTAGGTCCTGGGAGAGAGAGACCCAGTACTTC. As protein: CASSRSWERETQYF. This chain joins TRBV27 and TRBJ2-5; a weak D match, TRBD2 (5 bases). The CDR3 runs to 14 residues. The V gene's germline CDR1 is MNHEY and CDR2 SMNVEV (reference sequence). V lost 5 bases and J lost 4, with 14 bases in between.

This chain joins TRBV9 and TRBJ1-1; TRBD1 is a possible D gene (5 bases). The CDR3 sequence is 16 residues long. Germline V gene data show CDR1 as SGDLS and CDR2 as YYNGEE. V was cut by 0 bases and J by 5 bases, with 17 bases left in between. CDR3: CASSVAPGRGGTEAFF. The CDR3 coding sequence is TGTGCCAGCAGCGTAGCTCCGGGCCGGGGGGGAACTGAAGCTTTCTTT.

The chain recombines TRBV15 with TRBJ2-5; 10 bases are shared with TRBD1. Unmatched junction bases numbered 4, after V lost 7 bases and J lost 2 bases. In germline, CDR1 is LNHNV, CDR2 YYDKDF (reference sequence). There are 14 residues in the CDR3. CDR3 nucleotide sequence: TGTGCCACCACTGAGGGACAGGGGCAAGAGACCCAGTACTTC. This encodes CATTEGQGQETQYF.